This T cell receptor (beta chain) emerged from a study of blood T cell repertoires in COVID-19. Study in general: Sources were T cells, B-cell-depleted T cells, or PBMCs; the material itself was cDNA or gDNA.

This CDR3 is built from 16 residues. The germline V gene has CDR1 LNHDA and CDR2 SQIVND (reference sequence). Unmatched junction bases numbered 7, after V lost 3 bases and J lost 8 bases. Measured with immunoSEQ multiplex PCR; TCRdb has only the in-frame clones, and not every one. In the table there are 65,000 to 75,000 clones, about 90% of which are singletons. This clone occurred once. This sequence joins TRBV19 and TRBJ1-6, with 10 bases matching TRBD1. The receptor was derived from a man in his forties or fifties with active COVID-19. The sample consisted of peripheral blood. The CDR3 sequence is CASSITGQGFDSPLHF. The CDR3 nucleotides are TGTGCCAGTAGTATTACGGGACAGGGGTTTGATTCACCCCTCCACTTT.